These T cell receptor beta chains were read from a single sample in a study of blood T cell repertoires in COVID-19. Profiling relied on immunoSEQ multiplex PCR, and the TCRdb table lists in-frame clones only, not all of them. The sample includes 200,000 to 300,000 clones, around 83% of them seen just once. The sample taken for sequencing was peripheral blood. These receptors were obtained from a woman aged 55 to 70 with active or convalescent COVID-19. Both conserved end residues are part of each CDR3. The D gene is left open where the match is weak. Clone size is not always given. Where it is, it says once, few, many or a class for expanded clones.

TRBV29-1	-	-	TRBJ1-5	TGCAGCGTTGAAAAACCCAGGGCGGACAATCAGCCCCAGCATTTT	CSVEKPRADNQPQHF
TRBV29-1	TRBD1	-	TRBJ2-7	TGCAGCGTTGTAGATTGGGGGACAGCCTCCTACGAGCAGTACTTC	CSVVDWGTASYEQYF
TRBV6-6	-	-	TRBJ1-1	TGTGCCAGCATTAAACTGACTGAAGCTTTCTTT	CASIKLTEAFF
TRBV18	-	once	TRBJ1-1	TGTGCCAGCTCACCCGCCCGCTCCGGGACTGAAGCTTTCTTT	CASSPARSGTEAFF
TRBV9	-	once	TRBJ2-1	TGTGCCAGCAGCGTAGCTACGGGGTTATCCTACAATGAGCAGTTCTTC	CASSVATGLSYNEQFF
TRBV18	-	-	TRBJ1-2	TGTGCCAGCTCACCAGGGCAGGGAAACCATGGCTACACCTTC	CASSPGQGNHGYTF
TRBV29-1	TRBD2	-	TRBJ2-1	TGCAGCGTTGAAGGTAGTGCGGGAGCAAGCTCCTACAATGAGCAGTTCTTC	CSVEGSAGASSYNEQFF
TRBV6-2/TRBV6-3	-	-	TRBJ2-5	TGTGCCAGCAGCTTTTCTAGAGAGACCCAGTACTTC	CASSFSRETQYF
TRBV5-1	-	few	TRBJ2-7	TGCGCCAGCAGCCTCCGGGACACCTACGAGCAGTACTTC	CASSLRDTYEQYF
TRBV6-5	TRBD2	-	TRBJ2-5	TGTGCCAGCAAGACTAGCATCCAAGAGACCCAGTACTTC	CASKTSIQETQYF
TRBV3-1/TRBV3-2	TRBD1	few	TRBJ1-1	TGTGCCAGCAGCCAAGTGAATCGGGACAGAGCTTTCTTT	CASSQVNRDRAFF
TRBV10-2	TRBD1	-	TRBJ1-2	TGCGCCAGCAGTGACGACAGGGCACCTAACTATGGCTACACCTTC	CASSDDRAPNYGYTF
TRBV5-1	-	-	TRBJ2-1	TGCGCCAGCAGCCCCGGACAGTTTTTGGATGAGCAGTTCTTC	CASSPGQFLDEQFF
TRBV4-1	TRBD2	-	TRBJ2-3	TGCGCCAGCAGCCAAGGGGTAGCGGGGTTCACAGATACGCAGTATTTT	CASSQGVAGFTDTQYF
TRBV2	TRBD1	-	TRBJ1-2	TGTGCCAGCAGGGACGCAGGGGGATCGGTCTATGGCTACACCTTC	CASRDAGGSVYGYTF
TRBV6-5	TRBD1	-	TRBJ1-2	TGTGCCAGCACCCGAATTCCGACAGGGCCCCATGGCTACACCTTC	CASTRIPTGPHGYTF
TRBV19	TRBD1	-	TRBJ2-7	TGTGCCAGTAGACAGGGGAGCTCCTACGAGCAGTACTTC	CASRQGSSYEQYF
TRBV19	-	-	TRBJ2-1	TGTGCCAGTAGTATCGGCGGGGGCGGGTATAATGAGCAGTTCTTC	CASSIGGGGYNEQFF
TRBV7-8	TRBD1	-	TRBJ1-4	TGTGCCAGCAGCTTTCAGGGGGCCAGAGGAGAAAAACTGTTTTTT	CASSFQGARGEKLFF
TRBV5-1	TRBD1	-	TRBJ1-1	TGCGCCAGCAGCCTTGGAGACAGGGAAATGACTTACGCTGAAGCTTTCTTT	CASSLGDREMTYAEAFF
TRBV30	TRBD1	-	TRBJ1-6	TGTGCCTGGAGTGGAGGGACAGCAAATTCACCCCTCCACTTT	CAWSGGTANSPLHF
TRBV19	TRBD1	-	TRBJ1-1	TGTGCCAGTAGACGGGACAGATCTGTTGAAGCTTTCTTT	CASRRDRSVEAFF
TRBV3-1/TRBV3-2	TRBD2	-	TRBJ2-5	TGTGCCAGCAGCCAAGTGACTAGCGGGGGTGAGACCCAGTACTTC	CASSQVTSGGETQYF
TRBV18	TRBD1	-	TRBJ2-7	TGTGCCAGCTCACCACCGCTCCCGGACAGGAAATCCTACGAGCAGTACTTC	CASSPPLPDRKSYEQYF
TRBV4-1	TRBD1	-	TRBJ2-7	TGCGCCAGCAGCCGCAAGGTGGGGGACAGGGGACCTTACGAGCAGTACTTC	CASSRKVGDRGPYEQYF
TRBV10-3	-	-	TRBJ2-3	TGTGCCATCAGGTCCCCGGGGAATGCAGATACGCAGTATTTT	CAIRSPGNADTQYF
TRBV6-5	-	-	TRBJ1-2	TGTGCCAGCAGCCTTAGCCAGTACTATGGCTACACCTTC	CASSLSQYYGYTF
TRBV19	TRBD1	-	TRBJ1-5	TGTGCCAGTAAAACTTCGGACAGGGAGAGGTGGAGGAATCAGCCCCAGCATTTT	CASKTSDRERWRNQPQHF
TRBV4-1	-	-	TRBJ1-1	TGCGCCAGCAGCCCCGGTTGGAACACTGAAGCTTTCTTT	CASSPGWNTEAFF
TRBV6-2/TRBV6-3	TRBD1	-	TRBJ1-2	TGTGCCAGCAGCCAAAGGACAGGGGGTGGCTACACCTTC	CASSQRTGGGYTF
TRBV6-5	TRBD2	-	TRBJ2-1	TGTGCCAGCAGTTACGCCAGCGGGGCAAACTACAATGAGCAGTTCTTC	CASSYASGANYNEQFF
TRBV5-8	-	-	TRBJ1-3	TGTGCCAGCAGCCTCCTTGGAAACACCATATATTTT	CASSLLGNTIYF
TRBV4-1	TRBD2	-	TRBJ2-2	TGCGCCAGCAGCCAAGGAGCCCAGCGGGGGGGATCTAGGGAGCTGTTTTTT	CASSQGAQRGGSRELFF
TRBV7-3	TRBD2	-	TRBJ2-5	TGTGCCAGCAGCTTATCTAGCGGGGGGGCCAAGGGAGAGACCCAGTACTTC	CASSLSSGGAKGETQYF
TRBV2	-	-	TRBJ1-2	TGTGCCAGCAGTGAAAGGTCAGGGGCCTATGGCTACACCTTC	CASSERSGAYGYTF
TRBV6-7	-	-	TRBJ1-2	TGTGCCAGCAGTTACTCCCCGGGCGGGGGGCACTATGGCTACACCTTC	CASSYSPGGGHYGYTF
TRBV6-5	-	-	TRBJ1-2	TGTGCCAGCAGCCCAGGACAGCCCTACTACACCTTC	CASSPGQPYYTF
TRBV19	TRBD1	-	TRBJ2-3	TGTGCCAGTAGTGCCCCCCACAGGGGGCGGATCTCAGATACGCAGTATTTT	CASSAPHRGRISDTQYF
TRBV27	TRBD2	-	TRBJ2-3	TGTGCCACCAGACTAGCGGGGGTAGATACGCAGTATTTT	CATRLAGVDTQYF
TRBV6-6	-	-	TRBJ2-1	TGTGCCAGCAGTTACCCCACAAACTCCTACAATGAGCAGTTCTTC	CASSYPTNSYNEQFF
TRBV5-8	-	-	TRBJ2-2	TGTGCCAGCAGCTTGGATCTAGTTAACACCGGGGAGCTGTTTTTT	CASSLDLVNTGELFF
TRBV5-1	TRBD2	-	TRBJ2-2	TGCCCCAGCAGCCACGGACTAGCGGGGGGGTTCGACACCGGGGAGCTGTTTTTT	CPSSHGLAGGFDTGELFF
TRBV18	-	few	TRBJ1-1	TGTGCCAGCTCACTTCAGGCGAACACTGAAGCTTTCTTT	CASSLQANTEAFF
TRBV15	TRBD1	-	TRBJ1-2	TGTGCCACCAGCAGACCGGACAGGGGCCATGGCTACACCTTC	CATSRPDRGHGYTF
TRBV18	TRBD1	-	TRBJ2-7	TGTGCCAGCTCGCCCGGGACAGGGGGCGAGGAGCAGTACTTC	CASSPGTGGEEQYF